The present T cell receptor beta chain was sequenced within a study of T-cell memory formation after mild COVID-19. Researchers used 5'RACE with constant-segment primers to make TCR alpha and TCR beta cDNA libraries that carry sample barcodes and UMIs. TCRdb ran MiXCR on the 5' RACE reads and lists one entry per CDR3 protein. The data show 300,000 to 400,000 distinct CDR3 sequences, 28% seen once. Study-level points and caveats: Largely, contracting CD4+ clones fell within CM and EM, and contracting CD8+ clones within EMRA.

This clonotype was seen many times. The antigen is unknown. This CDR3 has 18 residues. Germline V gene lookup returns CDR1 LNHNV and CDR2 YYDKDF (reference sequence). Unmatched junction bases numbered 5, after V lost 0 bases and J lost 4 bases. Sequenced: PBMCs or a T cell subset sorted from them (not recorded which). The TCR was taken from an adult woman who had mild COVID-19 (a few samples of this study predate the infection). Cell type and time point are not known. This chain joins TRBV15 and TRBJ2-3, with TRBD2 matching over 15 bases. The CDR3 sequence is CATSRDRGLAGGSDTQYF. The DNA for the CDR3 is TGTGCCACCAGCAGAGACCGGGGACTAGCGGGAGGCTCAGATACGCAGTATTTT.